This TCR beta chain was sequenced during a study of T cell responses to AZD1222 COVID-19 vaccine. Points from the study as a whole: Donors in the cohort were predominantly white British and more often female, and clonal diversity was possibly underestimated. Per reports, nearly half of all spike-specific TCRs target regions that are unmutated in variants. Repertoire sampling happened only post peak T cell response.

Of note for this clone: The antigen is not known.

V shed 2 bases and J 2 bases; nucleotides not matched to a gene: 4. This CDR3 comprises 15 residues. Germline-derived CDR1 and CDR2 are LGHDT and YNNKEL (reference sequence). Profiling relied on immunoSEQ multiplex PCR, and the TCRdb table lists in-frame clones only, not all of them. The sample holds some 120,000 clones, 88% seen once. V gene TRBV3-1 (or the pseudogene TRBV3-2) combines with J gene TRBJ1-2, with TRBD1 matching over 8 bases. The TCR was taken from an adult in good health. The specimen was peripheral blood, collected on day 0 of MenACWY control vaccination. CDR3 region: CASSQSWTGNYGYTF. The CDR3 nucleotides read TGTGCCAGCAGCCAAAGCTGGACAGGGAACTATGGCTACACCTTC.